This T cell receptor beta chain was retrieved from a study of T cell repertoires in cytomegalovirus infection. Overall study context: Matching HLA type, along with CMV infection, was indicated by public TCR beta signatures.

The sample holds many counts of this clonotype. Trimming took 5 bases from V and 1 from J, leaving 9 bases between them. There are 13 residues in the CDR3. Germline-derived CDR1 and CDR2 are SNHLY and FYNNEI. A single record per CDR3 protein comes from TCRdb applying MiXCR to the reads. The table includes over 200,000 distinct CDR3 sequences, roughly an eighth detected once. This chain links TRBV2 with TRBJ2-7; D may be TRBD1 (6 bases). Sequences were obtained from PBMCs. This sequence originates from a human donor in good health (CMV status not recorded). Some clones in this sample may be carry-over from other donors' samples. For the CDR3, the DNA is TGTGCCAGCAGTACAGGGCCTTCCTACGAGCAGTACTTC. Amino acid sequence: CASSTGPSYEQYF.